This T cell receptor (beta chain) was observed in a study of blood T cell repertoires in COVID-19. As for the study in general: The United States, Italy and Spain were the sources of the acute and convalescent COVID-19 samples. T cells, B-cell-depleted T cells, or PBMCs provided the cDNA or gDNA that served as material.

Original data processing: Amplification from reference gene primers served as the basis for estimated nucleated cell counts. Method: immunoSEQ multiplex PCR; TCRdb's copy keeps in-frame clones and lacks some. V, J and clone size are taken as reported in that table, and D and trimming were inferred from the DNA itself. This sample yields 89,000 or so clones, of which roughly 84% are seen a single time; roughly 12% belongs to the top ten. This CDR3 spans 13 amino acids. Trimming removed 3 bases at V and 4 bases at J, with 7 bases between. Per germline, CDR1 SGHTA and CDR2 FQGNSA. This TCR came from a human donor in a cohort sampled during active COVID-19. What was sequenced was peripheral blood. The V call is TRBV7-2, the J call TRBJ2-1; D remains unclear. The CDR3 region has the DNA TGTGCCAGCAGCTTCGTGAGTTACAATGAGCAGTTCTTC. It specifies CASSFVSYNEQFF.